Sequencing of this T cell receptor beta chain was carried out in a study of T cell responses to AZD1222 COVID-19 vaccine. Overall study findings and caveats: Spike was spanned by vaccine-associated CD4 TCRs, with dominance at 160-218 and 743-854. Reports indicate that nearly half of spike-specific TCRs are directed at unmutated variant regions. Donors in the cohort were predominantly white British and more often female, and clonal diversity was possibly underestimated.

As regards this clone: Its specificity is unknown.

Some clones are missing from TCRdb's copy, which holds only in-frame ones; the method was immunoSEQ multiplex PCR. The repertoire holds 120,000 to 150,000 clones, more than 70% seen once, with over 13% in the top ten. This clonotype originated in an adult in good health. The specimen was peripheral blood, collected on day 0 of AZD1222 vaccination.

CDR3 residues: CATSDSPLGANTEAFF. The DNA for the CDR3 is TGTGCCACCAGTGATTCCCCGTTGGGGGCGAACACTGAAGCTTTCTTT. The rearrangement joins TRBV24-1 to TRBJ1-1; D might be TRBD1 (6 bases). The CDR3 spans 16 residues. The germline V and J ends were trimmed by 2 bases and 1 base, with 13 bases remaining between them. Germline CDR1 reads KGHDR; CDR2 reads SFDVKD.